Given below is one T cell receptor (beta chain) in context. The target antigen is unknown. These data are taken from a study of T cells in tuberculosis. Study-wide background: A South African cohort included IGRA-negative adolescents, latently infected IGRA-positive adolescents and adults with active tuberculosis. Blood was taken before or within 7 days of anti-tuberculosis therapy.

Some clones are missing from TCRdb's copy, which holds only in-frame ones; the method was immunoSEQ multiplex PCR. The sample lists about 34,000 clones, roughly 93% occurring once. The study, taken as a whole, reports: Active tuberculosis patients had shorter CDR3-alpha; the beta difference was nonsignificant. Selection depended on which cryopreserved specimens were available.

The time point was: new active TB diagnosis, blood taken before or within 7 days of starting treatment. This specimen was PBMCs, taken at tuberculosis diagnosis. This clonotype was sampled from an adult with tuberculosis.

DNA for the CDR3: TGCGCCAGCAGTGGTCAGGTGGGCACAGATACGCAGTATTTT. This codes for CASSGQVGTDTQYF. The chain has TRBV10-2 and TRBJ2-3; D is unclear. V was clipped by 4 bases and J by 1 base, with 9 bases between them. This CDR3 spans 14 amino acids. The germline CDR1 and CDR2 sequences are WSHSY and SAAADI.